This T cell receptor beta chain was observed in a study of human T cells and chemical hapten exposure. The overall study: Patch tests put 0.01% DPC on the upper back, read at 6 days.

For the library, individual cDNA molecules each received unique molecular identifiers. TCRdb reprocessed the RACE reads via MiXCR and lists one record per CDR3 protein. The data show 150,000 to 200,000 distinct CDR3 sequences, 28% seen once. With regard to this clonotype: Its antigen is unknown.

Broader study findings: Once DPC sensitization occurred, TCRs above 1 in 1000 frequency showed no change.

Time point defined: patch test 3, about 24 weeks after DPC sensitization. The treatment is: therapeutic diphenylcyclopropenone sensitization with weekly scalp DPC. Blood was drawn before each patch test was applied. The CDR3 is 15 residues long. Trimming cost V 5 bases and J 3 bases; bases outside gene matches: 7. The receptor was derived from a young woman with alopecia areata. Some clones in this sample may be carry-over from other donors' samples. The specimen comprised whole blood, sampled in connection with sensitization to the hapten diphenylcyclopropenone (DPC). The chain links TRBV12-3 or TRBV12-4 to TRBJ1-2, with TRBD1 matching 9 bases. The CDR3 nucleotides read TGTGCCAGCAGTCCTGGACAGGGGCGGCACTATGGCTACACCTTC. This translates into CASSPGQGRHYGYTF.